This TCR beta chain was identified in a study of blood T cell repertoires in COVID-19. The wider study: Samples taken during acute and convalescent COVID-19 were collected in the United States, Italy and Spain. PBMCs, B-cell-depleted T cells, or T cells were the source of the cDNA or gDNA that made up the material.

The CDR3 is 15 residues long. V lost 3 bases to trimming and J lost 5 bases; unmatched junction nucleotides: 9. In germline, CDR1 is SGDLS, CDR2 YYNGEE. This clone was seen just once. Original methodology: How many nucleated cells were present was estimated from reference gene primer amplification. This table comes from immunoSEQ multiplex PCR, and its TCRdb copy is limited to in-frame clones, with some not included. The DNA was the basis for D and trimming; V, J and clone size are from that table. The sample lists about 75,000 clones; roughly 86% were seen once. The sequencing input was peripheral blood. The V and J genes are TRBV9 and TRBJ2-3, with 7 bases matching TRBD1. The source of this sequence is a woman aged 50 to 60 with acute or convalescent COVID-19. This CDR3 reads CASSAYDRVGDTQYF. In DNA, the CDR3 is TGTGCCAGCAGCGCCTATGACAGGGTAGGAGATACGCAGTATTTT.